One T cell receptor (beta chain) is described in this entry. What it binds is unknown. With 60 Vbeta and 13 Jbeta primers, the PCR was carried out. Data came from immunoSEQ multiplex PCR; TCRdb stores just in-frame clones and leaves some out. Of about 160,000 clones listed, around 78% are singletons. The CDR3 extends over 11 amino acids. Per the germline V gene, CDR1 is LNHDA and CDR2 is SQIVND (reference sequence). The ends were cut back, 5 bases at V and 4 bases at J, with 6 bases in the middle. The record originates from a study of cytomegalovirus exposure and HLA in healthy donors. Turning to the study itself: As an earlier analysis found, 150 million to 200 million T cells yielded some 120 million unique TCR beta sequences.

Broader study findings: HLA alleles showed associations with 16,951 TCR beta sequences in a later analysis, at a 0.05 false discovery rate. Trimming of TCR beta V- and J-genes showed a link, identified in a later analysis, to a missense DCLRE1C variant. Reports indicate that TCR beta sequences accurately predicted the HLA-A and HLA-B alleles of most subjects.

The clonotype originates from a woman in her thirties or forties in good health and CMV-seronegative. This chain links TRBV19 with TRBJ2-7; D not certain. Sequencing used PBMCs. DNA for the CDR3: TGTGCCAGTAGTGATCAGTACGAGCAGTACTTC. Translation gives CASSDQYEQYF.